The clone carrying this T cell receptor (beta chain) turned up a few times. Its antigen is unidentified. Using its own MiXCR run on the RT-PCR reads, TCRdb lists one record per CDR3 protein. The data hold about 190,000 distinct CDR3 sequences, with around 15% observed a single time. V shed 7 bases, J shed 3 bases, and the junction held 5 bases outside the gene matches. Germline CDR1 reads LGHNA; CDR2 reads YSLEER. The CDR3 has 13 amino acids. The sample originates from a study of response to subunit inactivated influenza vaccine. Study results and limitations: The authors offered the suggestion that each seasonal influenza vaccination recruits few new T cells.

The TCR sequence derives from a man in his fifties who received an inactivated influenza vaccine. The source was CD8+ T cells sorted from PBMCs, collected more than 4 days after vaccination. The chain employs TRBV4-3 and TRBJ1-2; 7 bases align to TRBD1. In DNA, the CDR3 is TGCGCCAGCAACCAGGGGGGGGACTATGGCTACACCTTC. Translating gives CASNQGGDYGYTF.